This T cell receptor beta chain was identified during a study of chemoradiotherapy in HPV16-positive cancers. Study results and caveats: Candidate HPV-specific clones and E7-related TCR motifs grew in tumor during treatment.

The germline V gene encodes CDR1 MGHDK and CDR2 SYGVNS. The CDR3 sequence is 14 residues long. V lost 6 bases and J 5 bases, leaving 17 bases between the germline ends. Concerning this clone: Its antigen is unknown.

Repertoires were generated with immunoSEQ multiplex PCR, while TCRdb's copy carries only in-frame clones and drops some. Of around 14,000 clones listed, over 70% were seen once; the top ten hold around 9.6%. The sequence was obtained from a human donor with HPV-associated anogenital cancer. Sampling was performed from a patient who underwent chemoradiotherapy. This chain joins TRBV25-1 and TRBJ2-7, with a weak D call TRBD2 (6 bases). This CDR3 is CASSYTAGSDEQYF. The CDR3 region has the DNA TGTGCCAGCAGCTATACGGCGGGATCGGACGAGCAGTACTTC.